The 19 T cell receptor beta chains below were found in one sample sequenced in a study of early T cells in non-severe SARS-CoV-2 infection. One entry per CDR3 protein, called by TCRdb with MiXCR from the 5' RACE reads. The profile shows approximately 120,000 distinct CDR3 sequences, just under 15% of them singletons. Input material: whole blood. The receptors derive from an adult who was a healthcare worker with PCR-confirmed SARS-CoV-2 infection or an uninfected control (not recorded which).

The sample holds many counts of this clonotype. The V call is TRBV12-3 or TRBV12-4, the J call TRBJ2-1, with no clear D. The CDR3 spans 14 residues. V was trimmed by 3 bases and J by 0 bases, leaving 6 bases between them. CDR3 DNA: TGTGCCAGCAGTTTTGTTAGCTCCTACAATGAGCAGTTCTTC. Its protein product is CASSFVSSYNEQFF.

The chain couples TRBV3-1 to TRBJ2-2; D tentatively reads TRBD1 or TRBD2 (5 bases each). CDR1 and CDR2 (germline): LGHDT, YNNKEL (reference sequence). The CDR3 consists of 17 residues. The V end was cut by 2 bases, the J end by 2 bases, with 15 bases between. The CDR3 is CASSQSVGGGNTGELFF. DNA of the CDR3: TGTGCCAGCAGCCAAAGCGTTGGGGGTGGTAACACCGGGGAGCTGTTTTTT.

The rearrangement uses TRBV3-1 and TRBJ2-3, with D possibly TRBD2 on 5 matching bases. Trimming stripped 3 bases from V and 2 bases from J, with 12 bases between. Germline lookup yields CDR1 LGHDT and CDR2 YNNKEL (reference sequence). The length of the CDR3 is 15 residues. As DNA, the CDR3 is TGTGCCAGCAGCCACTCCCGGACTCCCACAGATACGCAGTATTTT. Translated: CASSHSRTPTDTQYF.

The gene calls are TRBV19 and TRBJ2-3; D uncertain. The germline V gene has CDR1 LNHDA and CDR2 SQIVND (reference sequence). The CDR3 is made up of 14 amino acids. V lost 9 bases and J 5 bases, leaving 18 bases between the germline ends. The CDR3 coding sequence is TGTGCCAGCAAGGATTCTCGGGCTGAAGATACGCAGTATTTT. Protein: CASKDSRAEDTQYF.

This clonotype has more than one count but fewer than ten. This chain joins TRBV29-1 and TRBJ2-3; D is undetermined. Trimming took 1 base from V and 3 from J, leaving 5 bases between them. Germline V gene sequence: CDR1 SQVTM, CDR2 ANQGSEA. The CDR3 extends over 12 amino acids. CDR3 in DNA: TGCAGCGTTGAAGTGGGTACAGATACGCAGTATTTT. Protein sequence: CSVEVGTDTQYF.

This clonotype was counted between two and nine times. The chain combines TRBV3-1 with TRBJ2-3; 9 bases match TRBD2. V was pared by 4 bases and J by 4 bases, with 3 bases of the junction left unmatched. The CDR3 runs to 14 residues. Germline-derived CDR1 and CDR2 are LGHDT and YNNKEL (reference sequence). The CDR3 DNA is TGTGCCAGCAGCCCTAAGCGGGGGGCAGATACGCAGTATTTT. Encoded protein: CASSPKRGADTQYF.

The CDR3 here is CASSQDHGTAEAFF. In DNA form, the CDR3 reads TGTGCCAGCAGCCAAGATCACGGGACGGCTGAAGCTTTCTTT. V gene TRBV14 combines with J gene TRBJ1-1; D might be TRBD1 (5 bases). The CDR3 spans 14 residues. Germline CDR1 and CDR2: SGHDN and FVKESK. V was pared by 0 bases and J by 6 bases, with 11 bases between.

The chain has TRBV12-3 or TRBV12-4 and TRBJ1-2; D remains unclear. CDR3 length: 13 amino acids. With 5 bases removed from V and 5 bases from J, the gap between germline ends came to 12 bases. The CDR3 reads CASSPDTVYGYTF. The CDR3, as DNA: TGTGCCAGCAGTCCTGACACGGTTTATGGCTACACCTTC.

The chain couples TRBV7-9 to TRBJ2-3; D not certain. The CDR3 has 12 residues. Trimming left V 3 bases short and J 5 bases short, with 6 bases between. CDR1 is SEHNR and CDR2 is FQNEAQ in the germline V gene (reference sequence). CDR3 amino acids: CASSLSVDTQYF. The CDR3 DNA follows: TGTGCCAGCAGCTTGTCGGTAGATACGCAGTATTTT.

This clonotype was seen more than once but under ten times. The chain couples TRBV27 to TRBJ1-2; D possibly corresponds to TRBD1 (6 bases). CDR1 is MNHEY and CDR2 is SMNVEV in the germline V gene (reference sequence). The CDR3 is 15 amino acids. Trimming stripped 0 bases from V and 6 bases from J, with 14 bases between. CDR3 bases: TGTGCCAGCAGTTTATCGTTTGAGGGGGGACATGGCTACACCTTC. The encoded protein is CASSLSFEGGHGYTF.

The chain uses TRBV10-2 and TRBJ2-7; 8 positions agree with TRBD1. With 6 bases clipped from V and 0 bases from J, the junction kept 4 bases outside the gene matches. This CDR3 region has 14 residues. The germline gives CDR1 WSHSY, CDR2 SAAADI. The CDR3 DNA is TGCGCCAGCAGAGGACAGGGAGTCTCCTACGAGCAGTACTTC. It specifies CASRGQGVSYEQYF.

In its sample, this clonotype was seen a few times. This chain joins TRBV30 and TRBJ2-1; D gene ambiguous. The CDR3 consists of 14 residues. Trimming removed 5 bases from V and 2 bases from J, with 13 bases in between. Germline V gene sequence: CDR1 GTSNPN, CDR2 SVGIG (reference sequence). The CDR3 region has the DNA TGTGCCTGGTACTCTAGTGTCGCCTACAATGAGCAGTTCTTC. It translates to CAWYSSVAYNEQFF. Based on the CDR3 plus reference TRBV30 and TRBJ2-1, the full variable domain is SQTIHQWPATLVQPVGSPLSLECTVEGTSNPNLYWYRQAAGRGLQLLFYSVGIGQISSEVPQNLSASRPQDRQFILSSKKLLLSDSGFYLCAWYSSVAYNEQFFGPGTRLTVL.

The rearrangement joins TRBV7-9 to TRBJ2-3, with a tentative D call TRBD2 (5 bases). Trimming left V 3 bases short and J 9 bases short, with 10 bases between. The CDR3 consists of 12 residues. CDR1 and CDR2 from the germline V gene are SEHNR and FQNEAQ (reference sequence). CDR3 amino acids: CASSLLGRTQYF. The CDR3 bases are TGTGCCAGCAGCTTGCTGGGGAGAACGCAGTATTTT.

This clonotype came up a few times. V is TRBV27 and J is TRBJ2-3; 10 bases agree with TRBD1. CDR3 length equals 14 residues. The V segment lost 8 bases and the J segment 4 bases; nucleotides outside the gene matches: 6. Per the germline V gene, CDR1 is MNHEY and CDR2 is SMNVEV (reference sequence). The CDR3: CASGDRGPADTQYF. The CDR3 nucleotides are TGTGCCAGCGGAGACAGGGGGCCCGCAGATACGCAGTATTTT.

The chain links TRBV12-3 or TRBV12-4 to TRBJ1-5; D uncertain. CDR3 length equals 16 residues. Trimming shortened V by 3 bases and J by 0 bases, and 12 bases separated the two germline ends. In nucleotides, the CDR3 is TGTGCCAGCAGTTTGGGCGACGAGTATAGCAATCAGCCCCAGCATTTT. Translation: CASSLGDEYSNQPQHF.

Only a few counts were recorded for this clonotype. The chain is built from TRBV7-9 and TRBJ2-1, with D possibly TRBD2 on 5 matching bases. This CDR3 is built from 15 residues. Between the trimmed V and J ends, which lost 2 bases and 1 base, there was a span of 9 bases. Germline V gene lookup returns CDR1 SEHNR and CDR2 FQNEAQ (reference sequence). CDR3 sequence (DNA): TGTGCCAGCAGCTTACCACGGGGATCCTACAATGAGCAGTTCTTC. Its translation is CASSLPRGSYNEQFF. Looking up the rest from reference TRBV7-9 and TRBJ2-1 gives the full variable domain: DTGVSQNPRHKITKRGQNVTFRCDPISEHNRLYWYRQTLGQGPEFLTYFQNEAQLEKSRLLSDRFSAERPKGSFSTLEIQRTEQGDSAMYLCASSLPRGSYNEQFFGPGTRLTVL.

A remark on this clonotype: A read error may produce the germline difference seen at one junction end. The chain carries TRBV30 and TRBJ2-7; D is unclear. From germline, CDR1 is GTSNPN and CDR2 SVGIG (reference sequence). This CDR3 spans 13 amino acids. This CDR3 reads CAWSNSLRYGQYF. DNA for the CDR3: TGTGCCTGGAGCAACAGCCTGCGCTACGGGCAGTACTTC.

This clonotype has only a few counts. This rearrangement joins TRBV6-1 to TRBJ2-1; 8 bases are shared with TRBD2. V lost 7 bases, J lost 8 bases, and 10 bases stayed unmatched. The CDR3 is 14 amino acids. Germline V lookup: CDR1 MNHNS, CDR2 SASEGT. In nucleotides, the CDR3 is TGTGCCAGCAAACCCAGCGGGGGAGGGTATGAGCAGTTCTTC. Translated, it gives CASKPSGGGYEQFF.

This rearrangement joins TRBV6-1 to TRBJ1-4; the match to TRBD1 covers 8 bases. CDR1 is MNHNS, CDR2 SASEGT, per germline. Trimming took 4 bases from V and 7 from J; bases not matched to a gene: 8. The CDR3 loop spans 15 amino acids. CDR3 sequence reads: CASSGQGALGEKLFF. DNA for the CDR3: TGTGCCAGCAGTGGGCAGGGGGCCCTGGGTGAAAAACTGTTTTTT.